The 10 T cell receptor beta chains reported below all come from one sample, sequenced in a study of blood T cell repertoires in COVID-19. The protocol was immunoSEQ multiplex PCR, while the TCRdb copy is restricted to in-frame clones and leaves out a portion. The sample holds tens of thousands of clones; 80% to 90% are singletons and the top ten take roughly 1.6%. The sample comprised peripheral blood. These receptors all come from a man aged 55 to 70 with acute or convalescent COVID-19.

This clone was seen only once. The rearrangement joins TRBV10-2 to TRBJ1-6, with D unresolved. V gave up 11 bases and J gave up 5 bases, with 19 bases separating them. From germline, CDR1 is WSHSY and CDR2 SAAADI. This CDR3 has 15 amino acids. The CDR3: CASPTSFQNNSPLHF. The CDR3 DNA is TGCGCCTCCCCGACAAGCTTCCAAAATAATTCACCCCTCCACTTT.

This sequence joins TRBV19 and TRBJ1-2, with D perhaps TRBD1 (5 bases). V was trimmed by 3 bases and J by 2 bases, leaving 13 bases between them. Looked up from germline, CDR1 is LNHDA and CDR2 is SQIVND (reference sequence). The CDR3 consists of 15 residues. CDR3 coding DNA: TGTGCCAGTAGTATGGTTGCGGGGACCAACTATGGCTACACCTTC. Translated, it gives CASSMVAGTNYGYTF. Full variable domain (remainder filled in from reference TRBV19 and TRBJ1-2): DGGITQSPKYLFRKEGQNVTLSCEQNLNHDAMYWYRQDPGQGLRLIYYSQIVNDFQKGDIAEGYSVSREKKESFPLTVTSAQKNPTAFYLCASSMVAGTNYGYTFGSGTRLTVV.

This clone occurred once. The chain links TRBV10-3 to TRBJ1-4; maybe TRBD1 (6 bases). Trimming removed 6 bases from V and 0 bases from J, with 11 bases in between. Germline CDR1 and CDR2: ENHRY and SYGVKD. There are 15 residues in the CDR3. The CDR3 is CAIRQGNATNEKLFF. The CDR3 bases are TGTGCCATCAGACAGGGAAACGCAACTAATGAAAAACTGTTTTTT.

This chain joins TRBV24-1 and TRBJ2-2, with D unresolved. The germline V and J ends were trimmed by 8 bases and 2 bases, with 5 bases remaining between them. The CDR3 has 12 amino acids. Per the germline V gene, CDR1 is KGHDR and CDR2 is SFDVKD. Here the CDR3 reads CATNSNTGELFF. In nucleotides, the CDR3 is TGTGCCACCAACAGTAACACCGGGGAGCTGTTTTTT.

Concerning this clone: Other nucleotide sequences in the sample specify the same CDR3. The rearrangement joins TRBV21-1 to TRBJ1-1; whether TRBD1, the table's D call, matches the DNA was not checked. TRBV21-1 is a documented pseudogene. The CDR3 consists of 15 residues. CDR3 in DNA: TGTGCCAGCAGCAACCCCGGACAGGGAGGGAGGGAAGCTTTCTTT. The encoded protein is CASSNPGQGGREAFF.

The V call is TRBV3-1 (or the pseudogene TRBV3-2), the J call TRBJ1-2, with D maybe TRBD1 (6 bases). V lost 6 bases and J lost 2, with 13 bases in between. The CDR3 sequence is 14 residues long. Germline assignment: CDR1 LGHDT and CDR2 YNNKEL (reference sequence). CDR3 loop: CASRPAGGNYGYTF. For the CDR3, the DNA is TGTGCCAGCAGGCCGGCGGGGGGCAACTATGGCTACACCTTC.

In its sample, this clone was seen once. This chain links TRBV18 with TRBJ2-7, with D possibly matching TRBD1 (5 bases). CDR3 length equals 15 residues. With 5 bases removed from V and 5 bases from J, the gap between germline ends came to 19 bases. Germline CDR1 and CDR2: KGHSH and LQKENI. CDR3 residues: CASSVTASSRNEQYF. The CDR3 coding sequence is TGTGCCAGCTCAGTGACAGCTTCGTCTCGTAACGAGCAGTACTTC.

The rearrangement links TRBV29-1 to TRBJ1-1; D is ambiguous. Trimming left V 4 bases short and J 5 bases short, with 11 bases between. This CDR3 is built from 12 residues. Germline assignment: CDR1 SQVTM and CDR2 ANQGSEA. CDR3 bases: TGCAGCGTTGGTAACGGAGGGACTGAAGCTTTCTTT. This gives the protein CSVGNGGTEAFF.

The genes are TRBV6-5 and TRBJ2-7; D possibly corresponds to TRBD1 (5 bases). V lost 6 bases, J lost 3 bases, and 9 bases lay in between. This CDR3 region has 12 residues. Germline loops: CDR1 MNHEY, CDR2 SVGAGI. CDR3 bases: TGTGCCAGCAGGGTAGGGGACTACGAGCAGTACTTC. Translation gives CASRVGDYEQYF.

The J gene is TRBJ1-5, the V gene TRBV19; 11 nucleotides match TRBD1. The CDR3 spans 16 residues. In germline, CDR1 is LNHDA, CDR2 SQIVND (reference sequence). Losses at the gene ends were 5 bases for V and 3 bases for J; bases not matched to a gene: 6. CDR3 nucleotide sequence: TGTGCCAGTAGTTTCCGGACAGGGGGCGTCAATCAGCCCCAGCATTTT. Translated: CASSFRTGGVNQPQHF.